This entry concerns a single TCR beta chain. Its antigen is as yet unknown. This record comes from a study of cytomegalovirus exposure and HLA in healthy donors. The ends lost 0 bases at V and 0 bases at J; junction bases unmatched: 3. This CDR3 region has 16 residues. Germline assignment: CDR1 SGHTA and CDR2 FQGNSA. Primers included in the PCR were 60 Vbeta and 13 Jbeta primers. Profiled with immunoSEQ multiplex PCR; TCRdb holds only in-frame clones, not every one. Here the sample table reports about 210,000 clones. Study observations and caveats: In a later analysis, productive TCRs from donors in an Asian-associated ancestry cluster reportedly carried fewer N-insertions than the cohort mean. A likely sequencing artifact accounted for one observed cluster of highly shared sequence variants. The authors later found HLA-associated TCR beta chains more clonally expanded than equally common others. The authors later found TCR association rates varying by HLA locus, with DRB1 most and HLA-C fewest.

Input material: PBMCs. The sequence derives from a woman aged 25 to 39 in good health and CMV-seropositive. The genes are TRBV7-2 and TRBJ2-7, with 9 bases that match TRBD1. The CDR3 DNA sequence: TGTGCCAGCAGCTTAGCCGGGACAGGGACCTCCTACGAGCAGTACTTC. The encoded protein is CASSLAGTGTSYEQYF.